Presented here are 20 T cell receptor beta chains from one specimen sequenced in a study of cytomegalovirus exposure and HLA in healthy donors. Both 60 Vbeta primers and 13 Jbeta primers went into the PCR. TCRdb's copy holds only in-frame clones and misses some; the assay was immunoSEQ multiplex PCR. The data contain 180,000 or so clones, roughly four fifths of them singletons. The sequencing sample was made of PBMCs. The receptors stem from a man between 18 and 29 years old in good health and CMV-seronegative.

This chain connects TRBV10-3 to TRBJ2-1; possible D gene TRBD1, 5 bases. The V end was cut by 3 bases, the J end by 0 bases, with 15 bases between. The CDR3 spans 17 residues. Germline CDR1 is ENHRY and CDR2 is SYGVKD. The DNA for the CDR3 is TGTGCCATCAGTGAATCCCACAGGCTGAGCTCCTACAATGAGCAGTTCTTC. Translating it yields CAISESHRLSSYNEQFF.

This sequence joins TRBV18 and TRBJ2-7; 7 bases align to TRBD2. The trim removed 2 bases at V and 7 bases at J, leaving 8 bases unmatched. Germline-derived CDR1 and CDR2 are KGHSH and LQKENI. There are 14 residues in the CDR3. The chain's CDR3 is CASSPGTIALEQYF. The DNA of the CDR3 is TGTGCCAGCTCACCAGGGACTATAGCGTTGGAGCAGTACTTC.

The chain joins TRBV15 to TRBJ2-5; 7 nucleotides agree with TRBD1. CDR3 length equals 13 residues. Per germline, CDR1 LNHNV and CDR2 YYDKDF (reference sequence). The V segment lost 6 bases and the J segment 5 bases; nucleotides outside the gene matches: 6. The CDR3 DNA is TGTGCCACCAGGAGACAGGGTGCCGAGACCCAGTACTTC. Its translation: CATRRQGAETQYF.

The chain is built from TRBV7-3 and TRBJ1-1; TRBD1 matches 9 bases. The ends lost 2 bases at V and 4 bases at J; junction bases unmatched: 5. The germline CDR1 and CDR2 sequences are SGHTA and FQGTGA. The CDR3 extends over 15 amino acids. The DNA for the CDR3 is TGTGCCAGCAGCTTAGGTGGGACAGGGAGCACTGAAGCTTTCTTT. This sequence encodes CASSLGGTGSTEAFF.

This clone was recorded once. V is TRBV4-1 and J is TRBJ2-3, with TRBD1 identical over 7 bases. Germline CDR1 is MGHRA and CDR2 is YSYEKL. V shed 0 bases, J shed 11 bases, and the junction held 11 bases outside the gene matches. The CDR3 is made up of 15 amino acids. DNA for the CDR3: TGCGCCAGCAGCCAAGATTCTTCTCCACAGGGGAAGCAGTATTTT. This codes for CASSQDSSPQGKQYF.

The rearrangement joins TRBV5-1 to TRBJ2-2, with a possible D match to TRBD2 (6 bases). The CDR3 loop spans 14 amino acids. Trimming left V 0 bases short and J 6 bases short, with 9 bases between. The germline CDR1 and CDR2 sequences are SGHRS and YFSETQ. This CDR3 is CASSLESGAGELFF. For the CDR3, the DNA is TGCGCCAGCAGCTTGGAGTCGGGGGCCGGGGAGCTGTTTTTT.

The chain uses TRBV5-1 and TRBJ1-1; no firm D call. V was trimmed by 0 bases and J by 3 bases, leaving 12 bases between them. The CDR3 is made up of 15 amino acids. Germline V gene lookup returns CDR1 SGHRS and CDR2 YFSETQ. The CDR3 is CASSLVATADTEAFF. In nucleotides, the CDR3 is TGCGCCAGCAGCTTGGTCGCTACAGCGGACACTGAAGCTTTCTTT. The full variable domain, with the rest looked up from reference TRBV5-1 and TRBJ1-1, is KAGVTQTPRYLIKTRGQQVTLSCSPISGHRSVSWYQQTPGQGLQFLFEYFSETQRNKGNFPGRFSGRQFSNSRSEMNVSTLELGDSALYLCASSLVATADTEAFFGQGTRLTVV.

The rearrangement links TRBV9 to TRBJ2-2; D perhaps matches TRBD1 (6 bases). V shed 0 bases and J shed 4 bases, with 13 bases lying between them. Germline assignment: CDR1 SGDLS and CDR2 YYNGEE. This CDR3 has 16 amino acids. CDR3 DNA: TGTGCCAGCAGCGTAGCGACAGGACCCATCACCGGGGAGCTGTTTTTT. Amino acids: CASSVATGPITGELFF.

The chain links TRBV5-5 to TRBJ1-4; D uncertain. From germline, CDR1 is SGHKS and CDR2 YYEKEE (reference sequence). This CDR3 has 15 residues. V shed 2 bases and J shed 11 bases, with 19 bases lying between them. CDR3 in DNA: TGTGCCAGCAGCTTTAGGGCCGTAGAGGGTCAGAAACTGTTTTTT. Translating gives CASSFRAVEGQKLFF.

In this sample, this clone turned up once. The V call is TRBV5-5, the J call TRBJ2-3, with D tentatively TRBD2 (6 bases). Germline V gene data show CDR1 as SGHKS and CDR2 as YYEKEE (reference sequence). CDR3 size: 15 residues. Trimming took off 4 bases at V and 2 bases at J, with 14 bases between the two ends. For the CDR3, the DNA is TGTGCCAGCAGCAGCCTGGGGGGTCACACAGATACGCAGTATTTT. It translates to CASSSLGGHTDTQYF. Variable domain in full (rest from reference TRBV5-5 and TRBJ2-3): DAGVTQSPTHLIKTRGQQVTLRCSPISGHKSVSWYQQVLGQGPQFIFQYYEKEERGRGNFPDRFSARQFPNYSSELNVNALLLGDSALYLCASSSLGGHTDTQYFGPGTRLTVL.

V and J are TRBV2 and TRBJ2-5; D might be TRBD1 (5 bases). Germline V gene data show CDR1 as SNHLY and CDR2 as FYNNEI. CDR3 length: 16 residues. The V gene lost 0 bases and the J gene lost 5 bases, with 16 bases spanning the gap. The DNA of the CDR3 is TGTGCCAGCAGTGAAGCAGGACACCCCTGGCCGGAGACCCAGTACTTC. This sequence encodes CASSEAGHPWPETQYF.

This clone was seen a few times. The chain recombines TRBV4-2 with TRBJ2-3, with unresolved D. CDR3 length: 14 residues. The ends were cut back, 0 bases at V and 4 bases at J, with 8 bases in the middle. Germline loops: CDR1 LGHNA, CDR2 YNFKEQ. The CDR3 is CASSQDLRSDTQYF. The CDR3 DNA follows: TGTGCCAGCAGCCAAGATCTACGGTCAGATACGCAGTATTTT.

This clone has a handful of counts. J is TRBJ2-5 and V is TRBV7-2; no definite D call. The J call may be in error: the DNA end matches TRBJ2-7 better. Germline-derived CDR1 and CDR2 are SGHTA and FQGNSA. The CDR3 runs 16 residues. Here the CDR3 DNA reads TGTGCCAGCAGCTTACGACTGGTACAAGATGGTTACGAGCAGTACTTC. Its translation is CASSLRLVQDGYEQYF.

This clone occurred a few times. This chain links TRBV19 with TRBJ1-3; weak D call: TRBD1 (5 bases). The CDR3 runs to 15 residues. The ends were cut back, 3 bases at V and 0 bases at J, with 9 bases in the middle. Per germline, CDR1 LNHDA and CDR2 SQIVND (reference sequence). DNA for the CDR3: TGTGCCAGTAGTATGGATGACAGCTCTGGAAACACCATATATTTT. It yields the protein CASSMDDSSGNTIYF.

This clone was counted a single time. This sequence joins TRBV6-1 and TRBJ2-7; 11 bases map to TRBD1. The CDR3 extends over 17 amino acids. From germline, CDR1 is MNHNS and CDR2 SASEGT. V shed 2 bases and J 5 bases; nucleotides not matched to a gene: 11. The CDR3 spells CASSELSGTGGANEQYF. CDR3 nucleotide sequence: TGTGCCAGCAGTGAACTCTCCGGGACAGGGGGGGCTAACGAGCAGTACTTC.

The chain has TRBV11-2 and TRBJ1-1; unclear D gene. CDR1 is SGHAT, CDR2 FQNNGV, per germline. This CDR3 spans 12 amino acids. The ends were cut back, 3 bases at V and 11 bases at J, with 13 bases in the middle. CDR3 in DNA: TGTGCCAGCAGCTTGTCAGTTTCGGGGGCTTTCTTT. Protein product: CASSLSVSGAFF. The full variable domain, completed using reference TRBV11-2 and TRBJ1-1, is EAGVAQSPRYKIIEKRQSVAFWCNPISGHATLYWYQQILGQGPKLLIQFQNNGVVDDSQLPKDRFSAERLKGVDSTLKIQPAKLEDSAVYLCASSLSVSGAFFGQGTRLTVV.

The chain carries TRBV30 and TRBJ1-1, with TRBD1 matching 7 bases. The CDR3 has 13 residues. V gave up 4 bases and J gave up 8 bases; unmatched junction bases: 10. Germline V gives CDR1 GTSNPN, CDR2 SVGIG (reference sequence). The CDR3 loop is CAWTEISGGEAFF. CDR3 DNA: TGTGCCTGGACAGAAATCTCAGGGGGGGAAGCTTTCTTT.

The chain is built from TRBV6-4 and TRBJ1-1, with D perhaps matching TRBD1 (6 bases). In germline, CDR1 is MRHNA, CDR2 SNTAGT. There are 17 residues in the CDR3. V was trimmed by 3 bases and J by 2 bases, leaving 19 bases between them. This CDR3 reads CASSETGRGLGNTEAFF. The DNA for the CDR3 is TGTGCCAGCAGTGAAACAGGGAGGGGGTTGGGCAACACTGAAGCTTTCTTT.

The chain combines TRBV5-6 with TRBJ2-5, with a weak D call TRBD1 (5 bases). This CDR3 contains 14 residues. CDR1 SGHDT and CDR2 YYEEEE come from the germline V gene. V lost 6 bases and J lost 5, with 17 bases in between. This CDR3 is CASTSARVGETQYF. CDR3 DNA sequence: TGTGCCAGCACCTCGGCCAGGGTAGGGGAGACCCAGTACTTC.

A few counts support this clone. V is TRBV28 and J is TRBJ1-5, with no clear D. The CDR3 length is 13 residues. Between the trimmed V and J ends, which lost 3 bases and 8 bases, there was a span of 11 bases. Germline lookup yields CDR1 MDHEN and CDR2 SYDVKM. The DNA for the CDR3 is TGTGCCAGCAGTTTTTCGAGCCCGGAGCCCCAGCATTTT. It yields the protein CASSFSSPEPQHF.